A selection of T cell receptor beta chains follows, all from one sample in a study of cytomegalovirus exposure and HLA in healthy donors. TCRdb's table, derived via immunoSEQ multiplex PCR, lists solely in-frame clones and lacks some. Among about 140,000 clones listed, more than 75% were seen once. Sequenced sample: PBMCs. These receptors all come from a female donor in good health and CMV-seronegative. The CDR3 runs from the conserved cysteine through the conserved F or W. A D gene is named only where the DNA matches it firmly. A row's size may be missing; if present it is once, few, many or a size class.

d_call: -; v_call: TRBV10-2; clone_size: once; j_call: TRBJ2-2; cdr3_nt: TGCGCCAGCAGTGAGTCCCAAAACACCGGGGAGCTGTTTTTT; cdr3_aa: CASSESQNTGELFF
d_call: -; v_call: TRBV5-1; clone_size: -; j_call: TRBJ1-1; cdr3_nt: TGCGCCAGCAGCTTGGGGGCCGGGGGACTGCGAACTGAAGCTTTCTTT; cdr3_aa: CASSLGAGGLRTEAFF
d_call: -; v_call: TRBV4-2; clone_size: -; j_call: TRBJ1-1; cdr3_nt: TGTGCCAGCAGCCATCCGGGACACTTTGAAGCTTTCTTT; cdr3_aa: CASSHPGHFEAFF
d_call: TRBD1; v_call: TRBV2; clone_size: -; j_call: TRBJ2-7; cdr3_nt: TGTGCCAGCAAGGGGACAGGGGTCGGCGAGCAGTACTTC; cdr3_aa: CASKGTGVGEQYF
d_call: TRBD1; v_call: TRBV5-1; clone_size: -; j_call: TRBJ1-2; cdr3_nt: TGCGCCAGCAGCGCTGCGGGACAGGGGAGGGCCTATGGCTACACCTTC; cdr3_aa: CASSAAGQGRAYGYTF
d_call: TRBD1; v_call: TRBV5-4; clone_size: -; j_call: TRBJ2-3; cdr3_nt: TGTGCCAGCAGTCGGACAGGTGGGGGCACAGATACGCAGTATTTT; cdr3_aa: CASSRTGGGTDTQYF
d_call: TRBD1; v_call: TRBV30; clone_size: -; j_call: TRBJ1-6; cdr3_nt: TGTGCCTGCTCGACAGGGCTAAATTCACCCCTCCACTTT; cdr3_aa: CACSTGLNSPLHF
d_call: TRBD2; v_call: TRBV28; clone_size: few; j_call: TRBJ2-1; cdr3_nt: TGTGCCAGCACTAATCTAGCGGGGGGGGGTGAGCAGTTCTTC; cdr3_aa: CASTNLAGGGEQFF
d_call: -; v_call: TRBV7-5; clone_size: -; j_call: TRBJ2-6; cdr3_nt: TGTGCCAGAAGCTTAGCCCCCGCGGGACAGGGTTCGGGGGCCAACGTCCTGACTTTC; cdr3_aa: CARSLAPAGQGSGANVLTF
d_call: TRBD1; v_call: TRBV4-2; clone_size: few; j_call: TRBJ2-3; cdr3_nt: TGTGCCAGCAGCCAGGAAAATAACCAGGGGGCTGTTACAGATACGCAGTATTTT; cdr3_aa: CASSQENNQGAVTDTQYF
d_call: TRBD1; v_call: TRBV28; clone_size: -; j_call: TRBJ1-2; cdr3_nt: TGTGCCAGCAGCCAAGACAGGGTATTAGGCTACACCTTC; cdr3_aa: CASSQDRVLGYTF
d_call: -; v_call: TRBV7-8; clone_size: -; j_call: TRBJ1-5; cdr3_nt: TGTGCCAGCAGCCTTCCGGACGGGAAACTGCCCCAGCATTTT; cdr3_aa: CASSLPDGKLPQHF
d_call: -; v_call: TRBV6-5; clone_size: -; j_call: TRBJ2-7; cdr3_nt: TGTGCCAGCAGCTTCCGGGTCTCGGCCTACGAGCAGTACTTC; cdr3_aa: CASSFRVSAYEQYF
d_call: -; v_call: TRBV9; clone_size: -; j_call: TRBJ1-2; cdr3_nt: TGTGCCAGCAGCGGGTCGAGTCCGCAAGGCTACACCTTC; cdr3_aa: CASSGSSPQGYTF
d_call: TRBD1; v_call: TRBV2; clone_size: -; j_call: TRBJ1-5; cdr3_nt: TGTGCCAGCAGTCCGGGACAGCAAAGCAATCAGCCCCAGCATTTT; cdr3_aa: CASSPGQQSNQPQHF
d_call: TRBD1; v_call: TRBV4-1; clone_size: -; j_call: TRBJ1-3; cdr3_nt: TGCGCCAGCAGCCTGAACGGACAGGGCTTCTCTGGAAACACCATATATTTT; cdr3_aa: CASSLNGQGFSGNTIYF
d_call: TRBD1; v_call: TRBV15; clone_size: -; j_call: TRBJ1-1; cdr3_nt: TGTGCCACCAGCTTACTTTGGACAGGGGCTACGAACACTGAAGCTTTCTTT; cdr3_aa: CATSLLWTGATNTEAFF
d_call: -; v_call: TRBV7-9; clone_size: -; j_call: TRBJ2-1; cdr3_nt: TGTGCCAGCAGCTTAGCAGGAGCCAATGAGCAGTTCTTC; cdr3_aa: CASSLAGANEQFF
d_call: -; v_call: TRBV2; clone_size: -; j_call: TRBJ2-5; cdr3_nt: TGTGCCAGTAAGTCAGACAGAGAGACCCAGTACTTC; cdr3_aa: CASKSDRETQYF
d_call: TRBD2; v_call: TRBV7-3; clone_size: -; j_call: TRBJ2-7; cdr3_nt: TGTGCCAGCAGCCCGTTTCCCGCGGGGGGGCTCCTCTCCTACGAGCAGTACTTC; cdr3_aa: CASSPFPAGGLLSYEQYF
d_call: TRBD1; v_call: TRBV5-1; clone_size: -; j_call: TRBJ2-2; cdr3_nt: TGCGCCAGCAGCTTGGTTCAGGGGGAGACCGGGGAGCTGTTTTTT; cdr3_aa: CASSLVQGETGELFF
d_call: TRBD2; v_call: TRBV10-2; clone_size: -; j_call: TRBJ2-7; cdr3_nt: TGCGCCAGCAGTGTGGGGAGGGCTAGATACGAGCAGTACTTC; cdr3_aa: CASSVGRARYEQYF
d_call: TRBD2; v_call: TRBV7-6; clone_size: -; j_call: TRBJ2-7; cdr3_nt: TGTGCCAGCAGCCTTAGCGGGAGGTCCTCCTACGAGCAGTACTTC; cdr3_aa: CASSLSGRSSYEQYF
d_call: -; v_call: TRBV14; clone_size: -; j_call: TRBJ1-1; cdr3_nt: TGTGCCAGCAGCCTAACCTTGCGGACTCCGAGGGCTGAAGCTTTCTTT; cdr3_aa: CASSLTLRTPRAEAFF
d_call: TRBD1; v_call: TRBV10-3; clone_size: few; j_call: TRBJ1-1; cdr3_nt: TGTGCCATCCGGGGACAGGGCGATAGCACTGAAGCTTTCTTT; cdr3_aa: CAIRGQGDSTEAFF
d_call: TRBD2; v_call: TRBV7-3; clone_size: -; j_call: TRBJ2-1; cdr3_nt: TGTGCCAGCAGCCCCTCCGCGGGGGGTCTGTTCTTC; cdr3_aa: CASSPSAGGLFF
d_call: -; v_call: TRBV14; clone_size: few; j_call: TRBJ1-1; cdr3_nt: TGTGCCAGCAGCCCCCGCCTAAACACTGAAGCTTTCTTT; cdr3_aa: CASSPRLNTEAFF
d_call: TRBD2; v_call: TRBV7-8; clone_size: -; j_call: TRBJ2-3; cdr3_nt: TGTGCCAGCAGCCGTGGACTAGCGGGGACAGATACGCAGTATTTT; cdr3_aa: CASSRGLAGTDTQYF
d_call: TRBD1; v_call: TRBV19; clone_size: -; j_call: TRBJ2-1; cdr3_nt: TGTGCCAGCGCCGAAAGGGGGCGGGTATATGAGCAGTTCTTC; cdr3_aa: CASAERGRVYEQFF
d_call: -; v_call: TRBV2; clone_size: -; j_call: TRBJ1-1; cdr3_nt: TGTGCCAGCAGGGCAGGGCGAACTGAAGCTTTCTTT; cdr3_aa: CASRAGRTEAFF
d_call: -; v_call: TRBV28; clone_size: few; j_call: TRBJ1-6; cdr3_nt: TGTGCCAGCACCCAAAGCGGGGGCGGTTCGAGGAATTCACCCCTCCACTTT; cdr3_aa: CASTQSGGGSRNSPLHF
d_call: -; v_call: TRBV14; clone_size: -; j_call: TRBJ2-7; cdr3_nt: TGTGCCAGCAGCCATGGGGGGGCTGGAAGGGTGTACTTC; cdr3_aa: CASSHGGAGRVYF
d_call: TRBD2; v_call: TRBV19; clone_size: few; j_call: TRBJ2-1; cdr3_nt: TGTGCCAGTAGTTTGACTAGCGGGAGGAAATACAATGAGCAGTTCTTC; cdr3_aa: CASSLTSGRKYNEQFF
d_call: -; v_call: TRBV7-9; clone_size: -; j_call: TRBJ1-2; cdr3_nt: TGTGCCAGCAGCTTAGGTTCGTGGGACAACAACTATGGCTACACCTTC; cdr3_aa: CASSLGSWDNNYGYTF
d_call: TRBD1; v_call: TRBV28; clone_size: -; j_call: TRBJ1-3; cdr3_nt: TGTGCCAGCAGTCTGACAGGGCCTGACTCTGGAAACACCATATATTTT; cdr3_aa: CASSLTGPDSGNTIYF
d_call: -; v_call: TRBV7-3; clone_size: -; j_call: TRBJ2-1; cdr3_nt: TGTGCCAGCAGCCCCTCCGACAGATCGAATGAGCAGTTCTTC; cdr3_aa: CASSPSDRSNEQFF
d_call: TRBD2; v_call: TRBV30; clone_size: -; j_call: TRBJ2-1; cdr3_nt: TGTGCCTGGAGTGTACCTCGGCTGGCTAGCGGCCCATACAATGAGCAGTTCTTC; cdr3_aa: CAWSVPRLASGPYNEQFF